This is a list of T cell receptor beta chains from one sample in a study of blood T cell repertoires in COVID-19. Measured with immunoSEQ multiplex PCR; TCRdb has only the in-frame clones, and not every one. The data show 130,000 to 150,000 clones, under 90% seen once. Sequences were obtained from peripheral blood. Every receptor here comes from a man in his 70s who had recovered from COVID-19. CDR3s include the opening cysteine and the closing phenylalanine or tryptophan. A D gene is named only where the DNA matches it firmly. Where a row states a size, it is once, few, many or the class of an expanded clone; other rows omit it.

J gene,V gene,CDR3 length,D gene,clone size,CDR3 DNA,CDR3 protein
TRBJ2-3,TRBV5-1,15,-,-,TGCGCCAGCAGCTTGGGGGCGCGAAGCACAGATACGCAGTATTTT,CASSLGARSTDTQYF
TRBJ1-1,TRBV3-1/TRBV3-2,16,-,few,TGTGCCAGCAGCCCTAAACAGGGTGGTTTAAGGACTGAAGCTTTCTTT,CASSPKQGGLRTEAFF
TRBJ1-1,TRBV5-1,12,TRBD1,-,TGCGCCAGCAGCATAGGACAGGGGAGAGCTTTCTTT,CASSIGQGRAFF
TRBJ2-3,TRBV19,10,-,-,TGTGCCACCCAACTAGATACGCAGTATTTT,CATQLDTQYF
TRBJ1-4,TRBV6-5,15,-,-,TGTGCCAGCAGTTACGCGGGACTGAAAGATGAAAAACTGTTTTTT,CASSYAGLKDEKLFF
TRBJ1-4,TRBV3-1/TRBV3-2,15,TRBD1,-,TGTGCCAGCAGCCAAGCCGGGACAGGGAATGAAAAACTGTTTTTT,CASSQAGTGNEKLFF
TRBJ2-3,TRBV11-3,14,TRBD1,-,TGTGCCAGCAGTCCCGGGACAGGGTCAGATACGCAGTATTTT,CASSPGTGSDTQYF
TRBJ2-5,TRBV5-8,15,TRBD2,-,TGTGCCAGCAGCGGCGGACTAGTGGTGGGTGAGACCCAGTACTTC,CASSGGLVVGETQYF
TRBJ1-2,TRBV3-1/TRBV3-2,18,-,-,TGTGCCAGCAGCCAAGATCAGGGCAGGGGTTGGGCTAACTATGGCTACACCTTC,CASSQDQGRGWANYGYTF
TRBJ1-3,TRBV28,16,-,-,TGTGCCAGCAGCCCTATGGGGCATGGGCCTGGAAACACCATATATTTT,CASSPMGHGPGNTIYF
TRBJ2-2,TRBV18,14,-,-,TGTGCCAGCTCCCGAGACACACTGGACGGGGAGCTGTTTTTT,CASSRDTLDGELFF
TRBJ2-5,TRBV5-1,15,TRBD1,-,TGCGCCAGCAGCTTCTCAGGACAGGGAGAAGAGACCCAGTACTTC,CASSFSGQGEETQYF
TRBJ2-1,TRBV9,15,-,-,TGTGCCAGCAGCGTAGACTACTCCCCCTACAATGAGCAGTTCTTC,CASSVDYSPYNEQFF
TRBJ1-2,TRBV7-9,12,-,-,TGTGCCAGCAGCCCTTCGGGGGATGGCTACACCTTC,CASSPSGDGYTF
TRBJ2-1,TRBV4-1,18,-,-,TGCGCCAGCAGCCAAGATTCGGCCAGGCCGAGCTCCTACAATGAGCAGTTCTTC,CASSQDSARPSSYNEQFF
TRBJ2-1,TRBV5-4,15,-,-,TGTGCCAGCACCACTCCGGCGGGTGGTTACAATGAGCAGTTCTTC,CASTTPAGGYNEQFF
TRBJ2-7,TRBV6-5,15,-,-,TGTGCCAGCAGTTACGGGGCAAATGGAGTCTACGAGCAGTACTTC,CASSYGANGVYEQYF
TRBJ2-3,TRBV30,14,-,once,TGTGCCTGGAGTGTAGACAGTAGCACAGATACGCAGTATTTT,CAWSVDSSTDTQYF
TRBJ1-6,TRBV27,14,-,-,TGTGCCAGCAGTGGGAGCTCCTATAATTCACCCCTCCACTTT,CASSGSSYNSPLHF
TRBJ1-3,TRBV5-6,16,TRBD1,once,TGTGCCAGCAGCGAGGGGACAGGGGTCTCTGGAAACACCATATATTTT,CASSEGTGVSGNTIYF
TRBJ1-4,TRBV18,14,TRBD1,-,TGTGCCAGCTTATCAGACAGGGATAATGAAAAACTGTTTTTT,CASLSDRDNEKLFF
TRBJ1-2,TRBV6-6,14,TRBD1,-,TGTGCCAGCAGTTCGTCGGACAGGCCCTATGGCTACACCTTC,CASSSSDRPYGYTF
TRBJ2-5,TRBV7-2,19,TRBD2,-,TGTGCCAGCAGCTTAGTTCCCCTAGCGGGAGGGACGTACCAAGAGACCCAGTACTTC,CASSLVPLAGGTYQETQYF
TRBJ2-3,TRBV19,15,-,-,TGTGCCAGCCGAACAGGGAGAGGCGCCACAGATACGCAGTATTTT,CASRTGRGATDTQYF
TRBJ2-1,TRBV7-2,15,-,-,TGTGCCAGCAGCTTAACCGGGACTTCCTACAATGAGCAGTTCTTC,CASSLTGTSYNEQFF
TRBJ2-7,TRBV11-2,15,-,-,TGTGCCAGCAGCAAAGCGGCGGACTACGGAGACGAGCAGTACTTC,CASSKAADYGDEQYF
TRBJ2-2,TRBV19,15,TRBD1,-,TGTGCCAGTAGTAGCCGACAGGGTTGGACCGGGGAGCTGTTTTTT,CASSSRQGWTGELFF
TRBJ2-7,TRBV13,17,TRBD1,few,TGTGCCAGCAGCTCCGGACGGACAGGGGGTAGCTCCTACGAGCAGTACTTC,CASSSGRTGGSSYEQYF
TRBJ2-7,TRBV11-2,13,-,-,TGTGCCAGCAGCTTAGATCTTGAGGCTACGCAGTACTTC,CASSLDLEATQYF
TRBJ1-1,TRBV6-5,14,-,-,TGTGCCAGCAGATGGACAGATGGTGACACTGAAGCTTTCTTT,CASRWTDGDTEAFF
TRBJ1-4,TRBV7-8,16,-,-,TGTGCCAGCAGCTTAATTCCCCCCAGGGAGGGTGAAAAACTGTTTTTT,CASSLIPPREGEKLFF
TRBJ2-2,TRBV5-1,16,-,-,TGCGCCAGCAGCTTGTACAGGCGGGGGAACACCGGGGAGCTGTTTTTT,CASSLYRRGNTGELFF
TRBJ2-2,TRBV6-5,14,-,-,TGTGCCAGCACTACCAGGGGAAACACCGGGGAGCTGTTTTTT,CASTTRGNTGELFF
TRBJ2-2,TRBV6-2/TRBV6-3,13,TRBD1,once,TGTGCCAGCAGCGGACAGGGCACCGGGGAGCTGTTTTTT,CASSGQGTGELFF
TRBJ2-7,TRBV11-3,14,-,once,TGTGCCAGCAGCCCGCGGGACAGCTCCTACGAGCAGTACTTC,CASSPRDSSYEQYF
TRBJ2-1,TRBV5-4,15,TRBD2,-,TGTGCCAGCAGCCAGCCGGGACTAAGTATAAATGAGCAGTTCTTC,CASSQPGLSINEQFF
TRBJ2-1,TRBV7-6,14,-,once,TGTGCCAGCAGCCTTAGCGGAACCTACAATGAGCAGTTCTTC,CASSLSGTYNEQFF
TRBJ2-7,TRBV3-1/TRBV3-2,15,TRBD2,-,TGTGCCAGCAGCCTCGCTAGCGGGAGTTACCACGAGCAGTACTTC,CASSLASGSYHEQYF